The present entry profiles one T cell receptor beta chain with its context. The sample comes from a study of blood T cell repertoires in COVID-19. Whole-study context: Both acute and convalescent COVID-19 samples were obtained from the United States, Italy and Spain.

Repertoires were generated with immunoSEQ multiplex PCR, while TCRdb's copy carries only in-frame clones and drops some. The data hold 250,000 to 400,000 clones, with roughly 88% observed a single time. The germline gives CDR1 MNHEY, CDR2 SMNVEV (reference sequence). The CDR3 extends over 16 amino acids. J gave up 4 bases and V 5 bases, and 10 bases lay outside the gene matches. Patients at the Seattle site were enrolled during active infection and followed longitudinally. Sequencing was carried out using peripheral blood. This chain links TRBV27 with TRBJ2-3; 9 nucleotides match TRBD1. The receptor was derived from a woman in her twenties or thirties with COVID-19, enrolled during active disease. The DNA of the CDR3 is TGTGCCAGCAGTAGAGGACCGGGACAGGGCGCAGATACGCAGTATTTT. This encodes CASSRGPGQGADTQYF.